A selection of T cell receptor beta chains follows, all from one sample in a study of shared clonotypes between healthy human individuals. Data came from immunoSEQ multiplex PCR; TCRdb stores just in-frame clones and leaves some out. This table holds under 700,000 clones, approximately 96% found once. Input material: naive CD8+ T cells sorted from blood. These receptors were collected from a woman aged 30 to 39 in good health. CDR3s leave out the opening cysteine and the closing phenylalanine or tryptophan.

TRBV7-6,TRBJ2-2,ASSLTTSGSLRELF
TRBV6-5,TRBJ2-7,ASTSGQGVHEQY
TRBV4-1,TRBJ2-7,ASSQGPGSLGQY
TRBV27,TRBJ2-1,ASSPIQGADNEQF
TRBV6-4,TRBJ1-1,ASSSGRNTEAF
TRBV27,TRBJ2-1,ASSKPTSGTSNEQF
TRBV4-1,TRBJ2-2,ASNRALNTGELF
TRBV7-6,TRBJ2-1,ASSRSTSGRQF
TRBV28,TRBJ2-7,ASSTPLVSYLY
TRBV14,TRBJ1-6,ASSHWGPLH
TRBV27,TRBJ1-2,ASSLSESSGYT
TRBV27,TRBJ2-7,ASSLRGGSGDRQY
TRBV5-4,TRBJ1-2,ASSASPGDMGYT
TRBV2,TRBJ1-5,ASSGMGTYQPQH
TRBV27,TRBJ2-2,ASSSWGPGELF
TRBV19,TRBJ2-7,ASSPAASNYEQY
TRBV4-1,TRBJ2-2,ASSPPYRRPGELF
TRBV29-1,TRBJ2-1,SVDNAKRESNEQF
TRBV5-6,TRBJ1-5,ASSFGGHRQPQH
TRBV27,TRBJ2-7,ASSPRLARTYEQY
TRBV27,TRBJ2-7,ASSLGTASHEQY
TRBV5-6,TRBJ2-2,ASSLVRGTGELF
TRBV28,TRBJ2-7,ASSQSRRAGYEQY
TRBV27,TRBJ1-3,ASSLSGRSGNTIY
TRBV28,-,ATERGGDYEQY
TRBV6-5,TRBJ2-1,ASSSRGKLSNEQF
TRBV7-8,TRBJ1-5,ASSSWTDNQPQH
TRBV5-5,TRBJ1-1,ASSRSGQTDEAF
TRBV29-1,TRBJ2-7,SVVGYEQY
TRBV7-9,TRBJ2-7,ASSPETSHEQY
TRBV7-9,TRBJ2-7,ASSLRVQGAYEQY
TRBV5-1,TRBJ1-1,ASSLAWGTLNTEAF
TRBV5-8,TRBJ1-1,ASSLLTGGGPEAF
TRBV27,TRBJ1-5,ASSLSRGTGDQPQH
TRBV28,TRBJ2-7,ASSLSRGEGDEQY
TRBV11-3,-,ASSLEDPNYEQY
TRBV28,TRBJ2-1,ASSLSSTSGISGEQF
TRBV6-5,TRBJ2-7,ASSYSGGSYEQY
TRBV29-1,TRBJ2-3,SVEGARLRSDTQY
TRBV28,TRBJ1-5,ASSPPAGWRNQPQH
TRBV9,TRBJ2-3,ASSLGTSVTDTQY
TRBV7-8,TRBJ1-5,ASSPSTKLGQPQH
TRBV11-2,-,ASSAGLAYEQY
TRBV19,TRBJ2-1,ASNVAPPRDNEQF
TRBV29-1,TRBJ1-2,SVQGAPNYGYT
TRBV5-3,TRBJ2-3,ARSSAGTGVIDTQY
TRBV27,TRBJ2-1,ASSRYSGRALDEQF
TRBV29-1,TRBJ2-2,SVEDGTSGSGTGELF
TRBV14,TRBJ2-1,ASSPPLYPKQF